These 2 T cell receptor beta chains share one sample of origin, sequenced in a study of blood T cell repertoires in COVID-19. Sequenced by immunoSEQ multiplex PCR; TCRdb stores in-frame clones only, minus some. This table has 84,000 or so clones, 70% to 80% appearing once. The sequencing input was peripheral blood. These receptors all come from a human donor in a cohort sampled during active COVID-19.

This chain connects TRBV21-1 to TRBJ2-7; the table calls TRBD2, which could not be checked here. TRBV21-1 represents a pseudogene. The CDR3 is 14 residues long. The CDR3 nucleotides are TGTGCCAGCAGCAAATGGGGCGGGGGAGACGAGCAGTACTTC. It specifies CASSKWGGGDEQYF.

The chain combines TRBV6-1 with TRBJ2-5; weak D call: TRBD2 (5 bases). Per the germline V gene, CDR1 is MNHNS and CDR2 is SASEGT. This CDR3 is 14 amino acids long. The V and J ends lost 2 bases and 1 base respectively, with 8 bases between them. CDR3 in amino acids: CASSEWRPQETQYF. As DNA, the CDR3 is TGTGCCAGCAGTGAATGGAGGCCCCAAGAGACCCAGTACTTC.